This TCR beta chain was observed in a study of blood T cell repertoires in COVID-19. Sequencing used immunoSEQ multiplex PCR; TCRdb keeps in-frame clones, though not all of them. The profile shows about 170,000 clones, around 85% of them singletons. In germline, CDR1 is KGHSH, CDR2 LQKENI. V was shortened by 2 bases and J by 7 bases, with 12 bases between the two germline ends. The CDR3 has 15 amino acids. The sequenced material came from peripheral blood. The chain uses TRBV18 and TRBJ1-6; maybe TRBD1 (6 bases). This clonotype was sampled from an elderly man with COVID-19, enrolled during active disease. The CDR3 sequence: CASSPRTAGNSPLHF. The CDR3 DNA sequence: TGTGCCAGCTCACCAAGGACAGCGGGGAATTCACCCCTCCACTTT.